The 16 T cell receptor beta chains given below trace back to one sample, sequenced in a study of blood T cell repertoires in COVID-19 (TCRdb year 2020). The library was built by means of the immunoSEQ multiplex PCR assay. As stored in TCRdb, this immuneACCESS dataset retains in-frame rearrangements with V and J assigned. A fraction of the clones does not appear; measured against another copy, unresolved V genes explain less than half of the discrepancy, and the remainder lacks a known reason. The sample profile shows 150,000 to 190,000 clones; around 84% of them were found once. The ten biggest clones cover more than 7.5% of the sample. Specimen: peripheral blood. The source is a woman aged 55-69 years with COVID-19, enrolled during active disease.

This chain connects TRBV27 to TRBJ2-5; 7 positions agree with TRBD1. The germline CDR1 and CDR2 sequences are MNHEY and SMNVEV (reference sequence). This CDR3 has 13 amino acids. V gave up 3 bases and J gave up 5 bases; unmatched junction bases: 3. Here the CDR3 DNA reads TGTGCCAGCAGTTTGGACAGGCTGGAGACCCAGTACTTC. Protein product: CASSLDRLETQYF.

This clone was detected once. This chain uses TRBV12-3 or TRBV12-4 with TRBJ1-3, with no clear D. Trimming took off 7 bases at V and 4 bases at J, with 8 bases between the two ends. The CDR3 runs 12 residues. This CDR3 reads CASIPAGNTIYF. DNA for the CDR3: TGTGCCAGCATTCCAGCGGGAAACACCATATATTTT.

The chain is built from TRBV19 and TRBJ2-1; 10 bases map to TRBD2. Germline V gene sequence: CDR1 LNHDA, CDR2 SQIVND (reference sequence). The length of the CDR3 is 18 residues. Unmatched junction bases numbered 15, after V lost 6 bases and J lost 4 bases. CDR3 loop: CASRRRLAGDSFYNEQFF. In DNA, the CDR3 is TGTGCCAGTAGACGCCGACTAGCGGGCGACTCCTTTTACAATGAGCAGTTCTTC.

The chain couples TRBV27 to TRBJ1-2, with a weak D call TRBD1 (5 bases). V lost 5 bases, J lost 4 bases, and 11 bases lay in between. Germline values: CDR1 MNHEY, CDR2 SMNVEV (reference sequence). The CDR3 runs to 13 residues. The CDR3 is CASSTGLSYGYTF. The CDR3 DNA reads as TGTGCCAGCAGTACAGGATTATCCTATGGCTACACCTTC.

This chain joins TRBV27 and TRBJ1-1; TRBD1 aligns across 9 bases. The CDR3 has 16 amino acids. CDR1 is MNHEY and CDR2 is SMNVEV in the germline V gene (reference sequence). With V trimmed by 6 bases and J by 6 bases, 14 bases remained unmatched. CDR3 in DNA: TGTGCCAGCAGATTTACGGACAGGGGTATGGGCGCTGAAGCTTTCTTT. This gives the protein CASRFTDRGMGAEAFF.

This clone has a single count. The J gene is TRBJ1-2, the V gene TRBV5-6; the match to TRBD1 covers 8 bases. V trimming: 4 bases; J trimming: 4 bases; junction bases outside the gene matches: 6. The CDR3 runs 14 residues. The germline CDR1 and CDR2 sequences are SGHDT and YYEEEE. In DNA form, the CDR3 reads TGTGCCAGCAGCGCCAGGACAGGGACCTATGGCTACACCTTC. It encodes CASSARTGTYGYTF.

This chain links TRBV9 with TRBJ1-1; D is uncertain. Germline V gene sequence: CDR1 SGDLS, CDR2 YYNGEE. Trimming took 6 bases from V and 1 from J, leaving 13 bases between them. The CDR3 covers 14 residues. The CDR3 coding sequence is TGTGCCAGCACCATCTTGGCGGGGAACACTGAAGCTTTCTTT. Translation gives CASTILAGNTEAFF.

The chain links TRBV14 to TRBJ2-7; 7 nucleotides line up with TRBD1. CDR1 SGHDN and CDR2 FVKESK come from the germline V gene. V gave up 0 bases and J gave up 2 bases; unmatched junction bases: 4. CDR3 size: 15 residues. The chain's CDR3 is CASSQERGGPYEQYF. The CDR3 nucleotides read TGTGCCAGCAGCCAAGAGAGAGGGGGCCCCTACGAGCAGTACTTC.

Only one count was recorded for this clone. This chain links TRBV3-1 (or the pseudogene TRBV3-2) with TRBJ1-2; no clear D. The germline CDR1 and CDR2 sequences are LGHDT and YNNKEL (reference sequence). The germline V and J ends were trimmed by 1 base and 2 bases, with 2 bases remaining between them. The CDR3 covers 12 residues. The CDR3 region is CASSQVNYGYTF. In nucleotides, the CDR3 is TGTGCCAGCAGCCAAGTAAACTATGGCTACACCTTC.

The chain has TRBV6-5 and TRBJ1-4, with TRBD1 matching 9 bases. Germline V lookup: CDR1 MNHEY, CDR2 SVGAGI. V shed 6 bases and J 8 bases; nucleotides not matched to a gene: 7. This CDR3 comprises 14 residues. The CDR3 is CASRSGTGKEKLFF. The CDR3 bases are TGTGCCAGCAGATCCGGGACAGGGAAAGAAAAACTGTTTTTT.

The rearrangement uses TRBV7-9 and TRBJ1-5, with a tentative D call TRBD1 (5 bases). The V end lost 3 bases, the J end lost 3 bases, and 9 bases lay between the germline ends. Germline-derived CDR1 and CDR2 are SEHNR and FQNEAQ (reference sequence). The CDR3 is 14 residues long. In DNA, the CDR3 is TGTGCCAGCAGCTTCGACAGTGACAATCAGCCCCAGCATTTT. Its protein is CASSFDSDNQPQHF. Looking up the rest from reference TRBV7-9 and TRBJ1-5 gives the full variable domain: DTGVSQNPRHKITKRGQNVTFRCDPISEHNRLYWYRQTLGQGPEFLTYFQNEAQLEKSRLLSDRFSAERPKGSFSTLEIQRTEQGDSAMYLCASSFDSDNQPQHFGDGTRLSIL.

The J gene is TRBJ1-4, the V gene TRBV4-1; 9 bases line up with TRBD1. Germline lookup yields CDR1 MGHRA and CDR2 YSYEKL. V shed 2 bases and J 0 bases; nucleotides not matched to a gene: 10. This CDR3 is 19 amino acids long. The CDR3 DNA sequence: TGCGCCAGCAGCCAAACAGGGGGCTCAAACCCTGCAACTAATGAAAAACTGTTTTTT. It yields the protein CASSQTGGSNPATNEKLFF.

This clone was found once. This sequence joins TRBV5-4 and TRBJ1-5; D is undetermined. This CDR3 contains 14 residues. Germline assignment: CDR1 SGHNT and CDR2 YYREEE (reference sequence). The V gene lost 4 bases and the J gene lost 0 bases, with 8 bases spanning the gap. This CDR3 is CASSRAGSNQPQHF. The CDR3 DNA reads TGTGCCAGCAGCCGGGCGGGTAGCAATCAGCCCCAGCATTTT.

The chain combines TRBV5-4 with TRBJ1-1, with D possibly being TRBD1 (5 bases). The V gene lost 6 bases and the J gene lost 7 bases, with 13 bases spanning the gap. Per the germline V gene, CDR1 is SGHNT and CDR2 is YYREEE (reference sequence). The CDR3 sequence is 12 residues long. CDR3 region: CASTPGGGEAFF. The DNA for the CDR3 is TGTGCCAGCACCCCTGGGGGGGGTGAAGCTTTCTTT.

The chain couples TRBV6-5 to TRBJ2-2; tentatively, D is TRBD2 (7 bases). CDR1 and CDR2 from the germline V gene are MNHEY and SVGAGI. Trimming stripped 7 bases from V and 6 bases from J, with 12 bases between. This CDR3 is built from 13 residues. The CDR3 DNA is TGTGCCAGCAACCGCGGGGGCGCCGGGGAGCTGTTTTTT. Its translation: CASNRGGAGELFF.

The table lists this clone with a few counts. The chain recombines TRBV4-1 with TRBJ2-3, with 7 bases matching TRBD2. The germline gives CDR1 MGHRA, CDR2 YSYEKL. This CDR3 comprises 13 residues. V shed 1 base, J shed 9 bases, and the junction held 4 bases outside the gene matches. CDR3 DNA sequence: TGCGCCAGCAGCCAAGTTTCCGGGGGGACGCAGTATTTT. This codes for CASSQVSGGTQYF.